This T cell receptor (beta chain) was documented in a study of early T cells in non-severe SARS-CoV-2 infection. Study-wide background: Unpaired chains resulted from sequencing bulk RNA of unsorted whole blood. Study findings and constraints: Missing private and CD4 specificities, VDJdb matching favored anti-spike CD8 responses.

Individual cDNA molecules were tagged with unique molecular identifiers. MiXCR, run by TCRdb on the 5' RACE reads, gives a single entry per CDR3 protein. The sample contains fewer than 55,000 distinct CDR3 sequences, over 8% of which appear only once. About this clonotype itself: Its antigen is not known.

Germline V gives CDR1 LGHNA, CDR2 YSLEER. The CDR3 runs 14 residues. Trimming took 2 bases from V and 0 from J, leaving 6 bases between them. Sequenced material: whole blood. V gene TRBV4-3 combines with J gene TRBJ2-3, with unresolved D. The receptor was isolated from an adult who was a healthcare worker with PCR-confirmed SARS-CoV-2 infection or an uninfected control (not recorded which). The CDR3 protein is CASSQNPSTDTQYF. The CDR3 DNA is TGCGCCAGCAGCCAAAATCCGAGCACAGATACGCAGTATTTT.